This record concerns one TCR beta chain sequence. Germline and junction disagree at one end, which may indicate a read error. The sample is drawn from a study of blood T cell repertoires in COVID-19. TCRdb's copy holds only in-frame clones and misses some; the assay was immunoSEQ multiplex PCR. The sample records some 100,000 clones, roughly 80% being singletons. From germline, CDR1 is WNHNN and CDR2 SYGVQD (reference sequence). There are 14 residues in the CDR3. The source of this sequence is a woman aged 70-85 years with acute or convalescent COVID-19. The gene calls are TRBV10-1 and TRBJ1-1; D gene ambiguous. What was sequenced was peripheral blood. Here the CDR3 reads CARLKKIEELEPSF. CDR3 DNA: TGCGCCAGATTAAAAAAGATCGAGGAATTGGAGCCCTCCTTT.